This TCR beta chain was recovered during a study of T cell responses to AZD1222 COVID-19 vaccine. Broader study findings: No repertoire was sampled before or during the peak T cell response, only after it.

Unmatched junction bases numbered 7, after V lost 5 bases and J lost 3 bases. Germline CDR1 is MDHEN and CDR2 is SYDVKM. This CDR3 has 16 amino acids. Here immunoSEQ multiplex PCR was the method, and the copy in TCRdb shows in-frame clones only, minus some. This table has 130,000 or so clones, over 75% appearing once. Points on this clone: Its antigen is still unknown.

Material: peripheral blood, obtained on day 0 of AZD1222 vaccination. This receptor was obtained from an adult in good health. The chain uses TRBV28 and TRBJ2-6; 7 nucleotides agree with TRBD1. CDR3 sequence reads: CASSNNRGGGANVLTF. As DNA, the CDR3 is TGTGCCAGCAGTAACAACAGGGGTGGTGGGGCCAACGTCCTGACTTTC.